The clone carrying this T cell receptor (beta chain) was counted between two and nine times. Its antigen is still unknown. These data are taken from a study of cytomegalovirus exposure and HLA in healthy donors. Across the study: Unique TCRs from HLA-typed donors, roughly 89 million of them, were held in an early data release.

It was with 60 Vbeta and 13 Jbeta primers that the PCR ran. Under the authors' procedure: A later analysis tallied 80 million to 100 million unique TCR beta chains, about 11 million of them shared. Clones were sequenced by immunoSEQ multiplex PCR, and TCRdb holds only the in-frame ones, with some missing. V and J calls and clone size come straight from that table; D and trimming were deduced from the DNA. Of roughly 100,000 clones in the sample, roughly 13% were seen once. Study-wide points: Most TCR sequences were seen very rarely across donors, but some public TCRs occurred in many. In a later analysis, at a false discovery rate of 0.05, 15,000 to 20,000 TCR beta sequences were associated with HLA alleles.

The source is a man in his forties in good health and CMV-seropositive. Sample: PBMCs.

The CDR3 sequence: CASSLWPGIEETQYF. CDR3 sequence (DNA): TGTGCCAGCAGCTTATGGCCAGGGATAGAGGAGACCCAGTACTTC. The chain couples TRBV7-2 to TRBJ2-5; a possible D gene is TRBD1 (5 bases). The CDR3 extends over 15 amino acids. Germline CDR1 is SGHTA and CDR2 is FQGNSA. The V end lost 2 bases, the J end lost 5 bases, and 15 bases lay between the germline ends. Variable domain in full (rest from reference TRBV7-2 and TRBJ2-5): GAGVSQSPSNKVTEKGKDVELRCDPISGHTALYWYRQSLGQGLEFLIYFQGNSAPDKSGLPSDRFSAERTGGSVSTLTIQRTQQEDSAVYLCASSLWPGIEETQYFGPGTRLLVL.